This T cell receptor beta chain emerged from a study of T cell responses to AZD1222 COVID-19 vaccine. Measured with immunoSEQ multiplex PCR; TCRdb has only the in-frame clones, and not every one. The sample has 150,000 to 200,000 clones, 80% to 90% seen once; the top ten hold under 14%. V was pared by 4 bases and J by 2 bases, with 14 bases between. Germline values: CDR1 MGHRA, CDR2 YSYEKL. CDR3 length: 15 residues. This chain links TRBV4-1 with TRBJ1-2, with unresolved D. The material sequenced was peripheral blood, taken 28 days after the second AZD1222 dose. The clonotype originates from an adult who received the AZD1222 COVID-19 vaccine. The CDR3 DNA is TGCGCCAGCAGCCGAGGCTCGACGGACAACTATGGCTACACCTTC. Protein sequence: CASSRGSTDNYGYTF.